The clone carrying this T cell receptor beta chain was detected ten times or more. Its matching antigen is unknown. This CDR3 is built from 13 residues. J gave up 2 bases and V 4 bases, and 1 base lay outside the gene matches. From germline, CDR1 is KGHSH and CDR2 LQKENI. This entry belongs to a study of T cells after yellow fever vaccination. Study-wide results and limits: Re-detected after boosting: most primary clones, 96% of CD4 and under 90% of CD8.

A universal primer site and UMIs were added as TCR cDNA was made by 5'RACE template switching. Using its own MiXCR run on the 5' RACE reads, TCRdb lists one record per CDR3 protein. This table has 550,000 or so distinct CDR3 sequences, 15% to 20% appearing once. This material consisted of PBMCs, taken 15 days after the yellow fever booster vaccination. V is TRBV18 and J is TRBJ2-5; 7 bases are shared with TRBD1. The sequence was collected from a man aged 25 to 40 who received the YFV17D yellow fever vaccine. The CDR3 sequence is CASSRDRQETQYF. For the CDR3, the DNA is TGTGCCAGCTCACGGGACAGACAAGAGACCCAGTACTTC.